This T cell receptor beta chain was identified in a study of blood T cell repertoires in COVID-19. Overall study context: The analysed material was cDNA or gDNA that came from T cells, B-cell-depleted T cells, or PBMCs.

This clone was counted a single time. This CDR3 spans 13 amino acids. Germline CDR1 is SEHNR and CDR2 is FQNEAQ (reference sequence). V lost 5 bases to trimming and J lost 4 bases; unmatched junction nucleotides: 2. Authors' processing steps: Estimation of nucleated cell counts relied on the amplification of reference gene primers. The table came from immunoSEQ multiplex PCR; TCRdb's copy has only in-frame clones and leaves some out. Clonal size and the V and J genes are those of that table, whereas D and trimming came from the DNA. The sample contains roughly 300,000 clones, roughly 90% of which appear only once.

Sequencing input: peripheral blood. The chain links TRBV7-9 to TRBJ1-3; 7 bases map to TRBD1. The receptor was isolated from a man aged 18-30 years with active or convalescent COVID-19. The CDR3: CASSKTGGNTIYF. CDR3 DNA: TGTGCCAGCAGCAAGACAGGGGGAAACACCATATATTTT.